The source of this TCR beta chain is a study of regulatory T cells in long-lasting Graves disease. Study overall: Persistence in Graves' disease denoted antithyroid drug use beyond 5 years alongside positive TSH receptor antibodies. Study-wide points: Persistent cases of Graves' showed reduced TCR diversity relative to newly diagnosed patients.

A word on this clonotype: Antigen specificity is unknown.

The CDR3 spans 18 residues. Germline assignment: CDR1 DFQATT and CDR2 SNEGSKA (reference sequence). Trimming removed 0 bases from V and 4 bases from J; junction bases left unmatched: 14. The time point was: persistent/refractory GD, antithyroid drugs over 5 years with positive TRAb. PBMCs provided the RNA from which the TCR library was made. Peripheral blood, about 10 milliliters of it, was drawn into EDTA tubes. iRepertoire HTBI primers and Arm-PCR of CDR3 regions built TCR beta libraries. Original methodology: Across the samples, identification revealed about 62 TRBV and more than twelve TRBJ segments. Via MiXCR, TCRdb re-called the multiplex PCR reads, giving one row per CDR3 protein. It is TCRdb's table, rather than the study itself, that gives the V and J calls and clone size. The repertoire has hundreds of thousands of distinct CDR3 sequences, around 21% of them found once; the top ten carry 7.8%.

The TCR originated in a female donor with Graves disease. Sequencing was performed on peripheral blood mononuclear cells (PBMCs), taken when the disease was refractory, from a patient treated with antithyroid drugs. The chain joins TRBV20-1 to TRBJ2-5, with 10 bases lining up with TRBD1. This CDR3 is CSARDWDRGRISRETQYF. As DNA, the CDR3 is TGCAGTGCTAGAGATTGGGACAGGGGCCGGATAAGCCGAGAGACCCAGTACTTC.